This T cell receptor (beta chain) was captured in a study of follicular helper T cells after annual influenza vaccination. The CDR3 totals 15 residues. The V gene's germline CDR1 is MNHNS and CDR2 SASEGT. With 6 bases removed from V and 1 base from J, the gap between germline ends came to 13 bases. Sequencing used immunoSEQ multiplex PCR; TCRdb keeps in-frame clones, though not all of them. Found here are 7,500 to 10,000 clones, 65% to 85% of them singletons; the top ten hold about 3.8%. Regarding time point: 2014-2015 season, 7 days after vaccination. This rearrangement joins TRBV6-1 to TRBJ1-5; the D is unclear. This sample comprised CXCR5+ CD38- circulating T follicular helper cells from blood, obtained 7 days after influenza vaccination. Stated subset: circulating Tfh, non-naive CD4+CXCR5+PD-1+ (ICOS+CD38+ or ICOS-CD38-). The sequence was collected from an adult who received the influenza vaccine. CDR3 residues: CASRRTAKSNQPQHF. The CDR3, as DNA: TGTGCCAGCAGAAGGACGGCGAAGAGCAATCAGCCCCAGCATTTT.